This is a list of T cell receptor beta chains from one sample in a study of blood T cell repertoires in COVID-19. Measured with immunoSEQ multiplex PCR; TCRdb has only the in-frame clones, and not every one. The table shows about 250,000 clones, with about nine tenths occurring only once. Specimen: PBMCs or T cells enriched from blood (not recorded which). The receptors come from a man aged 18 to 29 who had recovered from COVID-19. CDR3s include the opening cysteine and the closing phenylalanine or tryptophan. The D gene is left open where the match is weak. Part of the rows lack a size; the others show once, few, many or a class for expanded clones.

clone size	V gene	J gene	D gene	CDR3 protein	CDR3 DNA
few	TRBV28	TRBJ2-7	TRBD1	CASALGSTGSYEQYF	TGTGCCAGCGCCCTAGGGTCGACAGGGTCCTACGAGCAGTACTTC
-	TRBV18	TRBJ2-1	-	CASSPPTLGGNEQFF	TGTGCCAGCTCACCACCTACACTAGGCGGCAATGAGCAGTTCTTC
-	TRBV7-3	TRBJ2-2	TRBD2	CASSFGGRDTGELFF	TGTGCCAGCAGCTTTGGTGGGAGGGACACCGGGGAGCTGTTTTTT
-	TRBV27	TRBJ2-1	-	CASSSAGNPEQFF	TGTGCCAGCAGTTCCGCAGGGAACCCGGAGCAGTTCTTC
once	TRBV7-9	TRBJ1-2	TRBD1	CASSYTGVGSDGYTF	TGTGCCAGCAGCTATACAGGGGTGGGTTCGGATGGCTACACCTTC
-	TRBV19	TRBJ1-6	-	CASAHLGTSNSPLHF	TGTGCCAGTGCCCATCTAGGGACTTCCAATTCACCCCTCCACTTT
-	TRBV4-2	TRBJ2-7	-	CASSQEVRGAYEQYF	TGTGCCAGCAGCCAAGAGGTCAGGGGGGCCTACGAGCAGTACTTC
-	TRBV5-1	TRBJ2-3	TRBD2	CASSFPSGADTQYF	TGCGCCAGCAGCTTCCCTAGCGGGGCAGATACGCAGTATTTT
-	TRBV19	TRBJ1-1	TRBD1	CASSIVPGQGSDTEAFF	TGTGCCAGTAGTATAGTGCCGGGACAGGGATCGGACACTGAAGCTTTCTTT
-	TRBV13	TRBJ1-6	-	CASSVQPGYNSPLHF	TGTGCCAGCAGCGTTCAACCGGGGTATAATTCACCCCTCCACTTT
-	TRBV30	TRBJ1-4	-	CAWGQINEKLFF	TGTGCCTGGGGACAGATAAATGAAAAACTGTTTTTT
-	TRBV28	TRBJ1-1	-	CASTPPGFVRVNTEAFF	TGTGCCAGCACCCCCCCAGGTTTTGTCAGGGTTAACACTGAAGCTTTCTTT
-	TRBV5-1	TRBJ2-6	-	CASSLAGSSSGANVLTF	TGCGCCAGCAGCTTGGCCGGGTCATCCTCTGGGGCCAACGTCCTGACTTTC
-	TRBV10-3	TRBJ2-2	TRBD1	CAIKDRSMGELFF	TGTGCCATCAAGGACAGGTCCATGGGGGAGCTGTTTTTT
-	TRBV4-2	TRBJ2-7	-	CASSQFTGIYEQYF	TGTGCCAGCAGCCAATTTACAGGGATCTACGAGCAGTACTTC
-	TRBV6-4	TRBJ2-7	TRBD1	CASRPGTGTYEQYF	TGTGCCAGCAGGCCCGGGACAGGGACCTACGAGCAGTACTTC
-	TRBV29-1	TRBJ1-1	-	CSGRDMLNTEAFF	TGCAGCGGCCGGGACATGCTTAACACTGAAGCTTTCTTT
-	TRBV3-1/TRBV3-2	TRBJ1-3	-	CASSQDDRFSGNTIYF	TGTGCCAGCAGCCAAGACGACAGGTTCTCTGGAAACACCATATATTTT